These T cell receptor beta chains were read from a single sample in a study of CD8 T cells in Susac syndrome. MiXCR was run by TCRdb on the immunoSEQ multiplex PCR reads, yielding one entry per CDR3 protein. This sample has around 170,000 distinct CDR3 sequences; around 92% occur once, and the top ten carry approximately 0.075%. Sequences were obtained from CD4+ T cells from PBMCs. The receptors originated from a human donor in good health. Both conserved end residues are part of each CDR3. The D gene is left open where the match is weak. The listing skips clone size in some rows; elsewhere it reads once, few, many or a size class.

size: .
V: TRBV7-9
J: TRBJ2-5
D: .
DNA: TGTGCCAGCAGCTTAGGGCGGGTCCCCCAAGAGACCCAGTACTTC
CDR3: CASSLGRVPQETQYF

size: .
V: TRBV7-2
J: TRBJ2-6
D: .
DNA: TGTGCCAGCAGCCAGTCAAGCTCTGGGGCCAACGTCCTGACTTTC
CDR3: CASSQSSSGANVLTF

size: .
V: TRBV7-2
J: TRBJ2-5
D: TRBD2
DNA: TGTGCCAGCAGCGAAGCGGGGGGGGCGTACCAAGAGACCCAGTACTTC
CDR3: CASSEAGGAYQETQYF

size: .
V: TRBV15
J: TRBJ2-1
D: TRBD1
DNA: TGTGCCACCAGCAGAATTTCTGGGACAGGGTACAATGAGCAGTTCTTC
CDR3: CATSRISGTGYNEQFF

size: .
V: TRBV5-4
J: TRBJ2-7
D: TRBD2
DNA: TGTGCCAGCAGCTTAACCCCATCTATAGCGGGAAACGAGCAGTACTTC
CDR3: CASSLTPSIAGNEQYF

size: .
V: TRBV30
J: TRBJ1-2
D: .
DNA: TGTGCCTGGAGTGTACGAGGGAGGTATGGCTACACCTTC
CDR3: CAWSVRGRYGYTF

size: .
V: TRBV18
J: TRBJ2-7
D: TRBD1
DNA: TGTGCCAGCTCAGCAGGACAGGGAACCTACGAGCAGTACTTC
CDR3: CASSAGQGTYEQYF

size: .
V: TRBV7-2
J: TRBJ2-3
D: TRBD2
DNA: TGTGCCAGCAGAGAAGGGACTAGCGGGTTCACAGATACGCAGTATTTT
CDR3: CASREGTSGFTDTQYF

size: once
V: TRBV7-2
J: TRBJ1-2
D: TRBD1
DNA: TGTGCCAGCAGCACTAACAGGGGGCAGGACTATGGCTACACCTTC
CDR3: CASSTNRGQDYGYTF

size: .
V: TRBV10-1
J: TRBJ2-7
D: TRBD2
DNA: TGCGCCAGCAGTGCTTGGGGGGGCGAGCAGTACTTC
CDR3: CASSAWGGEQYF

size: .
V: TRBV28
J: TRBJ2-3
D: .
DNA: TGTGCCAGCCAGAAGGAGAACACAGATACGCAGTATTTT
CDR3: CASQKENTDTQYF

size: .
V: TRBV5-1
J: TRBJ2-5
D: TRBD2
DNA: TGCGCCAGCAGCCCCCTAGCGGGACAACAAGAGACCCAGTACTTC
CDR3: CASSPLAGQQETQYF

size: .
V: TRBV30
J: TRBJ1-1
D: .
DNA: TGTGCCTGGACGGGTTTGGGTAGGAACACTGAAGCTTTCTTT
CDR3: CAWTGLGRNTEAFF

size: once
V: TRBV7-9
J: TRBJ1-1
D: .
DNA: TGTGCCAGCACCCCCCAGGACCTGAACACTGAAGCTTTCTTT
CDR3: CASTPQDLNTEAFF

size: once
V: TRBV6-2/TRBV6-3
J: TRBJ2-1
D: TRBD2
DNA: TGTGCCAGCAGATTAAGCGGGGACAATGAGCAGTTCTTC
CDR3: CASRLSGDNEQFF

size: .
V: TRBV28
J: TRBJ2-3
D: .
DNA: TGTGCCAGCAGTTCCGGGACGGTCCATGGTACGCAGTATTTT
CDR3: CASSSGTVHGTQYF

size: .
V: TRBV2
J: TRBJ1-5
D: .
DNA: TGTGCCAGCAGTATGGACAACCATCAGCCCCAGCATTTT
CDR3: CASSMDNHQPQHF

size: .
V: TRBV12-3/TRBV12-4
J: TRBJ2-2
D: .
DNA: TGTGCCAGCAGCCGATCGGCAGTGAACACCGGGGAGCTGTTTTTT
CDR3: CASSRSAVNTGELFF

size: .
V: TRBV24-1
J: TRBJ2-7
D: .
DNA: TGTGCCACCAGTGATTCCCCCGACAGGTACGAGCAGTACTTC
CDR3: CATSDSPDRYEQYF

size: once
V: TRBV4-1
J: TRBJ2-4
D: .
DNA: TGCGCCAGCAGCCAGTTCAGCAGCCTAGCCAAAAACATTCAGTACTTC
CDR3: CASSQFSSLAKNIQYF

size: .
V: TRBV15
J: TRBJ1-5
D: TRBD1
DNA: TGTGCCACCAGCAGGTATGGGACAGGGGTCAATCAGCCCCAGCATTTT
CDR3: CATSRYGTGVNQPQHF

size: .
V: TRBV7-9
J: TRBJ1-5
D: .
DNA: TGTGCCAGCAGCTCCTGGGGAGCAAAGCAGCCCCAGCATTTT
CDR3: CASSSWGAKQPQHF

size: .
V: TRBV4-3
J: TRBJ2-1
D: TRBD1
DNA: TGCGCCAGCAGCCCAGACAGGGGGGTTGAGCAGTTCTTC
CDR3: CASSPDRGVEQFF

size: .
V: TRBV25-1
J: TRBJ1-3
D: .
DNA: TGTGCCAGCAGTACAGGGATCGGAAACACCATATATTTT
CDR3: CASSTGIGNTIYF

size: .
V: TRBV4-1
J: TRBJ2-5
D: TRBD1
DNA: TGCGCCAGCAGCTCCGGGACAGGGGATGGGGAGACCCAGTACTTC
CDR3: CASSSGTGDGETQYF

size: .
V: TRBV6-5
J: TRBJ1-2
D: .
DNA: TGTGCCAGCAGTCGGGACGGGACCAACTATGGCTACACCTTC
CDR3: CASSRDGTNYGYTF

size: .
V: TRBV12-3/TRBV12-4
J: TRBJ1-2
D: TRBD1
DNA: TGTGCCAGCACCCTATCAGGGACAGGGGGAAACTATGGCTACACCTTC
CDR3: CASTLSGTGGNYGYTF

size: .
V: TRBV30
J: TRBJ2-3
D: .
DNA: TGTGCCTGGACTACGGGGAGCACAGATACGCAGTATTTT
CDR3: CAWTTGSTDTQYF

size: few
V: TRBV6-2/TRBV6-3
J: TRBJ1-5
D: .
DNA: TGTGCCAGCAGTTATCGAGGCAATCAGCCCCAGCATTTT
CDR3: CASSYRGNQPQHF

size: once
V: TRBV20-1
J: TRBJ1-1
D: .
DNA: TGCAGTGCTAGAGATCGGGACGAGTACACTGAAGCTTTCTTT
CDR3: CSARDRDEYTEAFF

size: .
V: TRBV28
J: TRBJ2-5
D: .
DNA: TGTGCCAGCAGCCCCTTGTGGGGGGAGACCCAGTACTTC
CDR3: CASSPLWGETQYF

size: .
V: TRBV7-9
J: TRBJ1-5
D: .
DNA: TGTGCCAGCAGCCAAACGCGGGATCAGCCCCAGCATTTT
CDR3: CASSQTRDQPQHF

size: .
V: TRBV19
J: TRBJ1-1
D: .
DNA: TGTGCCAGTACATCCGAGGGGAGTTTGAACACTGAAGCTTTCTTT
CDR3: CASTSEGSLNTEAFF

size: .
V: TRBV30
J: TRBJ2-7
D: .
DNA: TGTGCCTGGAGTGGGGGGTTCTACGAGCAGTACTTC
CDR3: CAWSGGFYEQYF

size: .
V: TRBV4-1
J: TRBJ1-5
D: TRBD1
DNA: TGCGCCAGCAGCCAGGAGGCACAGGGGAGGGCTCAGCCCCAGCATTTT
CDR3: CASSQEAQGRAQPQHF

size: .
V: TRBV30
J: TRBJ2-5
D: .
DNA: TGTGCCTGGAGTGTGGGGATGAACCAAGAGACCCAGTACTTC
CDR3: CAWSVGMNQETQYF

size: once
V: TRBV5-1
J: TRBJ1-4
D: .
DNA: TGCGCCAGCAGCGGTACAACAACTAATGAAAAACTGTTTTTT
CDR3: CASSGTTTNEKLFF